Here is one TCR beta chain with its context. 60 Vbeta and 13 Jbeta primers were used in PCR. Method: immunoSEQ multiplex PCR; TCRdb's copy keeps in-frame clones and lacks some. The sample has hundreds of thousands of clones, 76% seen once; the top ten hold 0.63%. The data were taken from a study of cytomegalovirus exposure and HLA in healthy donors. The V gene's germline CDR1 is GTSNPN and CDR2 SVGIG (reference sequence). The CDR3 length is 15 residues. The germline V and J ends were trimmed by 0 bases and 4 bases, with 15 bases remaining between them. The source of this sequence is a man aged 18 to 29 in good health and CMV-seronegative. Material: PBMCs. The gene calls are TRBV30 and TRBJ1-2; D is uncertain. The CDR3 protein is CAWSVLGSRSYGYTF. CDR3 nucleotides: TGTGCCTGGAGTGTACTGGGCAGCAGAAGCTATGGCTACACCTTC.